The rows below give T cell receptor beta chains drawn from one sample of a study of CD4 T cells in relation to SARS-CoV-2 and coronaviruses. These receptors are not linked to any known antigen. Libraries were prepared by immunoSEQ multiplex PCR; TCRdb keeps only in-frame clonotypes and omits some of them. The sample has 20,000 to 25,000 clones; 76% are singletons. Sample: CD4+ T cells from PBMCs, cultured in vitro. Every receptor here comes from a human donor in good health. Each CDR3 is given with its conserved first and last residue.

j_call v_call cdr3_aa
TRBJ1-3 TRBV3-1/TRBV3-2 CASSQVWGSGNTIYF
TRBJ1-6 TRBV12-5 CASGLVLGTGDNSPLHF
TRBJ2-3 TRBV4-1 CASSQRPASGVTDTQYF
TRBJ1-2 TRBV6-2/TRBV6-3 CASSYAGPYGYTF
TRBJ2-2 TRBV7-2 CASSLVGDTGELFF
TRBJ1-4 TRBV7-8 CASSSRQLNEKLFF
TRBJ1-5 TRBV6-2/TRBV6-3 CASSRTGDINQPQHF
TRBJ1-3 TRBV5-5 CASSLDGGTGGGNTIYF
TRBJ1-2 TRBV3-1/TRBV3-2 CASSQDSRAEGYTF
TRBJ1-4 TRBV2 CASTAGGQPEKLFF
TRBJ1-5 TRBV7-2 CASSWRGNQPQHF
TRBJ2-7 TRBV2 CASRGDPYEQYF
TRBJ2-7 TRBV10-3 CATGPWRDEQYF
TRBJ1-2 TRBV23-1 CASSHTQGVDYGYTF
TRBJ2-1 TRBV25-1 CASSDQGRNEQFF
TRBJ2-7 TRBV6-6 CASATGEGYEQYF
TRBJ2-3 TRBV20-1 CSASSPARGDTQYF
TRBJ1-3 TRBV25-1 CASSDPVSSSGNTIYF
TRBJ2-5 TRBV9 CASSVGTGQETQYF
TRBJ2-3 TRBV4-3 CASSQNSGDTQYF
TRBJ1-4 TRBV18 CASSPLWTEMNEKLFF
TRBJ2-3 TRBV6-5 CASGGDTQYF
TRBJ1-5 TRBV19 CASSTPGQGHQPQHF
TRBJ1-2 TRBV18 CASSLNRDGANYGYTF
TRBJ2-7 TRBV7-2 CASSPSGARSYEQYF
TRBJ2-5 TRBV7-9 CASSQGLAGLGETQYF
TRBJ1-2 TRBV19 CASSMGQGGYTF
TRBJ1-2 TRBV12-3/TRBV12-4 CASTLEGAHGYTF
TRBJ2-7 TRBV18 CASSSDILPEQYF
TRBJ2-3 TRBV4-2 CASRPRHLATDTQYF
TRBJ2-5 TRBV6-5 CASRRQETQYF
TRBJ2-1 TRBV5-1 CASSLSTSGRAGGGEQFF
TRBJ2-7 TRBV6-2/TRBV6-3 CASSSSLGRGSYEQYF
TRBJ1-2 TRBV11-2 CASSSRTGGDYGYTF
TRBJ1-2 TRBV27 CASSSLGQGRGYGYTF
TRBJ2-2 TRBV9 CASSGRSTGELFF
TRBJ2-2 TRBV2 CACQRSGGTGELFF
TRBJ1-2 TRBV6-6 CASRRQQGYQVYGYTF
TRBJ1-5 TRBV7-9 CASSPGQPNQPQHF
TRBJ2-1 TRBV7-9 CASSLDRRSNEQFF
TRBJ2-2 TRBV3-1/TRBV3-2 CASSQVEGASGELFF
TRBJ1-5 TRBV7-9 CASSRGGIGDQPQHF
TRBJ1-6 TRBV12-3/TRBV12-4 CASSLEVSPLHF
TRBJ2-5 TRBV20-1 CSASLSEETQYF
TRBJ1-5 TRBV15 CATSRAVVQPQHF
TRBJ2-5 TRBV9 CASSVGGLAGDQETQYF
TRBJ2-7 TRBV9 CASSVMAGGLGEQYF
TRBJ1-2 TRBV7-3 CASSLEAGRSYGYTF
TRBJ2-1 TRBV18 CASGEQGNTYNEQFF
TRBJ1-4 TRBV9 CASSRSLNEKLFF
TRBJ1-3 TRBV30 CAWQLGTAGNTIYF
TRBJ2-1 TRBV11-2 CASSLGLAGGPGEQFF
TRBJ2-5 TRBV5-1 CASSVGTGKETQYF
TRBJ2-3 TRBV6-2/TRBV6-3 CASSYGTRAGVSDTQYF
TRBJ1-6 TRBV12-1 CASSRRQATNSPLHF